This T cell receptor (beta chain) was obtained from a study of cytomegalovirus exposure and HLA in healthy donors. The CDR3 covers 17 residues. The V and J ends lost 3 bases and 2 bases, in that order; junction bases with no gene match: 13. Germline V lookup: CDR1 SGHNT, CDR2 YYREEE (reference sequence). Study outcomes and limitations: Later on, an analysis found that several of the most significant clusters appeared to be linked to common viral pathogens, which included parvovirus B19.

In its sample, this clone was seen a few times. The antigen is not known. This PCR relied on a set of 60 Vbeta primers and 13 Jbeta primers. Some clones are missing from TCRdb's copy, which holds only in-frame ones; the method was immunoSEQ multiplex PCR. Among about 150,000 clones listed, around 79% were seen once. The chain carries TRBV5-4 and TRBJ1-2, with 7 nucleotides matching TRBD1. The sample comprised PBMCs. This TCR came from a woman aged 40 to 49 in good health and CMV-seropositive. DNA for the CDR3: TGTGCCAGCAGCTGGGAAAATACCGGGACAGACAACTATGGCTACACCTTC. Protein product: CASSWENTGTDNYGYTF.